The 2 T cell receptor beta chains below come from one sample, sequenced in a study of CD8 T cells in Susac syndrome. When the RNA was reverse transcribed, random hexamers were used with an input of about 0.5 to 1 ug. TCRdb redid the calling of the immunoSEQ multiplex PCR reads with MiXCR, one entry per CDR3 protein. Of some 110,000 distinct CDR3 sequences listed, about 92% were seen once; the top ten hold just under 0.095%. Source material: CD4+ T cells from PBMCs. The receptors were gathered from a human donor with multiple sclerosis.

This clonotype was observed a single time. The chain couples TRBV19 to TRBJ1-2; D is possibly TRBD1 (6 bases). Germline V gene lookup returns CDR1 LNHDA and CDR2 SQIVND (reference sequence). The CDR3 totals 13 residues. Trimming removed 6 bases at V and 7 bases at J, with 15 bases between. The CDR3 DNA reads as TGTGCCAGTAGACTTCCAGGGGAGAGTGGCTACACCTTC. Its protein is CASRLPGESGYTF.

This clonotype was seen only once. The CDR3 DNA follows: TGTGCCAGCAGCTTAGAGGCGAGCACTGAAGCTTTCTTT. Translated: CASSLEASTEAFF. The chain combines TRBV7-9 with TRBJ1-1; D ambiguous. The CDR3 contains 13 residues. V shed 1 base and J shed 4 bases, with 7 bases lying between them. The germline V gene has CDR1 SEHNR and CDR2 FQNEAQ (reference sequence). The full variable domain, rest sourced from reference TRBV7-9 and TRBJ1-1, is DTGVSQNPRHKITKRGQNVTFRCDPISEHNRLYWYRQTLGQGPEFLTYFQNEAQLEKSRLLSDRFSAERPKGSFSTLEIQRTEQGDSAMYLCASSLEASTEAFFGQGTRLTVV.